The TCR beta chain described here comes from a study of T cells after yellow fever vaccination. The CDR3 loop spans 13 amino acids. Per the germline V gene, CDR1 is MGHRA and CDR2 is YSYEKL. Trimming stripped 1 base from V and 1 base from J, with 4 bases between. This clonotype was seen repeatedly, ten times or more. Each CDR3 protein gets one entry after TCRdb re-called the 5' RACE reads with MiXCR. Found here are 170,000 or so distinct CDR3 sequences, approximately 9.9% of them singletons; the top ten hold roughly 33%. The material was CD8+ T cells sorted from PBMCs, obtained 45 days after the yellow fever booster vaccination. V usage is TRBV4-1 and J usage is TRBJ1-1; D remains ambiguous. This TCR came from a man between 18 and 29 years old who received the YFV17D yellow fever vaccine. CDR3 DNA: TGCGCCAGCAGCCAAGTTACGAACACTGAAGCTTTCTTT. It yields the protein CASSQVTNTEAFF.